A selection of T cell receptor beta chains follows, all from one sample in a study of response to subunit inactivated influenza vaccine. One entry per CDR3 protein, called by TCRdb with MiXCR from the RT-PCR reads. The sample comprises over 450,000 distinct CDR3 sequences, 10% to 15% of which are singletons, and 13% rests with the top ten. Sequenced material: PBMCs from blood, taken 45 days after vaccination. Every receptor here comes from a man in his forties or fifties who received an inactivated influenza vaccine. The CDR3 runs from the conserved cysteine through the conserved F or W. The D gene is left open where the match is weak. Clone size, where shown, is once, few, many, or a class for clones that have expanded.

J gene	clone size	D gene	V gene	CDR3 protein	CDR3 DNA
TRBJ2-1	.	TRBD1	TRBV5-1	CASSLYLTGETFNEQFF	TGCGCCAGCAGCCTTTACCTAACAGGGGAAACGTTTAATGAGCAGTTCTTC
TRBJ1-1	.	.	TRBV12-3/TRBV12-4	CASSLGEGRGTEAFF	TGTGCCAGCAGTTTAGGTGAGGGAAGGGGGACTGAAGCTTTCTTT
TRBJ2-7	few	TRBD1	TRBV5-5	CASSLPQGVIPEQYF	TGTGCCAGCAGCTTGCCCCAGGGGGTGATCCCCGAGCAGTACTTC
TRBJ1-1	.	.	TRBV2	CASSALVNTEAFF	TGTGCCAGCAGTGCCCTTGTGAACACTGAAGCTTTCTTT
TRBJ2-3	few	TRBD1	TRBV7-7	CASSSGQADTQYF	TGTGCTAGCAGCTCGGGACAGGCGGATACGCAGTATTTT
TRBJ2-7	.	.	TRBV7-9	CASSAAQRGALREQYF	TGTGCCAGCAGCGCGGCCCAGAGGGGTGCCTTGCGGGAGCAGTACTTC
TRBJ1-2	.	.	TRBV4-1	CASSQVNDYGYTF	TGCGCCAGCAGCCAAGTGAACGACTATGGCTACACCTTC
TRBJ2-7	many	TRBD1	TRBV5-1	CASSLERTGITYEQYF	TGCGCCAGCAGCTTGGAGCGGACAGGGATAACCTACGAGCAGTACTTC
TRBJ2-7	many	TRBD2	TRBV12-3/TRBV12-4	CASSQAGASSYEQYF	TGTGCCAGCAGTCAGGCGGGAGCCAGCTCCTACGAGCAGTACTTC
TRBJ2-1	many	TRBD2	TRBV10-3	CAISESGSSGGQFF	TGTGCCATCAGTGAGTCTGGGTCTAGCGGAGGGCAGTTCTTC
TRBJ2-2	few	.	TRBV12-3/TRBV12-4	CASSSSGVGTGELFF	TGTGCCAGCAGTTCTTCCGGCGTGGGCACCGGGGAGCTGTTTTTT
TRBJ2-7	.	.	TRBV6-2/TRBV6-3	CASSSPSDSYSYEQYF	TGTGCCAGCAGCTCACCGTCGGACAGCTACTCCTACGAGCAGTACTTC
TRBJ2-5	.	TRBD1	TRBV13	CASSPRGQGLGETQYF	TGTGCCAGCAGCCCACGAGGACAGGGTTTAGGAGAGACCCAGTACTTC
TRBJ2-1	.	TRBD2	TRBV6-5	CASSSLSGRKVNEQFF	TGTGCCAGCAGTTCCCTTAGCGGGAGAAAGGTGAATGAGCAGTTCTTC
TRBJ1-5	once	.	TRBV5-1	CASSLVAGDPQPQHF	TGCGCCAGCAGCTTGGTGGCAGGGGATCCTCAGCCCCAGCATTTT
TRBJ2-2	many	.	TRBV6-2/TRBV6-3	CASSYSNTGELFF	TGTGCCAGCAGTTACTCGAATACGGGGGAGCTGTTTTTT
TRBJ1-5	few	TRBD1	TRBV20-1	CSARVAGQSNQPQHF	TGCAGTGCTAGAGTTGCGGGACAGAGCAATCAGCCCCAGCATTTT
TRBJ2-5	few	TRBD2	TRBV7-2	CASSSNSGSFQETQYF	TGTGCCAGCAGCTCGAATAGCGGGAGCTTCCAAGAGACCCAGTACTTC
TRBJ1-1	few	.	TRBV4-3	CASSQDPWGTQEAFF	TGCGCCAGCAGCCAGGATCCTTGGGGAACACAGGAAGCTTTCTTT
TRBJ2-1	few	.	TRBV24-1	CATQIGNEQFF	TGTGCCACCCAGATCGGCAATGAGCAGTTCTTC
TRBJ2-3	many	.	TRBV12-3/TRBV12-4	CASSLFDPSTDTQYF	TGTGCCAGCAGTTTATTCGACCCCAGCACAGATACGCAGTATTTT
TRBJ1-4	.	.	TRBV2	CASNHRGNEGKLFF	TGTGCCAGCAACCACAGAGGTAACGAGGGAAAACTGTTTTTT
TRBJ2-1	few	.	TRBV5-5	CASSPLRGPGNEQFF	TGTGCCAGCAGCCCCCTTAGGGGTCCCGGCAATGAGCAGTTCTTC
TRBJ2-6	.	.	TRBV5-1	CASSLVQAGANVLTF	TGCGCCAGCAGCTTGGTACAGGCTGGGGCCAACGTCCTGACTTTC
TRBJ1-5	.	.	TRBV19	CASSVPGSQPQHF	TGTGCCAGTAGTGTCCCGGGGAGTCAGCCCCAGCATTTT
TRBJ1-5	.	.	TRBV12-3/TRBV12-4	CASRFSGDQPQHF	TGTGCCAGCAGATTCTCAGGGGATCAGCCCCAGCATTTT
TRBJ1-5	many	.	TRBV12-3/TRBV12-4	CASSFTGTVGQPQHF	TGTGCCAGCAGTTTCACCGGGACCGTCGGTCAGCCCCAGCATTTT
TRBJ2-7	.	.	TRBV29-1	CSAQLLDEQYF	TGCAGCGCCCAACTACTGGACGAGCAGTACTTC
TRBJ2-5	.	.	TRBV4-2	CASSQGVPGQETQYF	TGTGCCAGCAGCCAAGGAGTGCCAGGCCAAGAGACCCAGTACTTC
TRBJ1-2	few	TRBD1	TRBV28	CASAPPTGGRRYGYTF	TGTGCCAGCGCTCCTCCTACAGGGGGCAGACGCTATGGCTACACCTTC
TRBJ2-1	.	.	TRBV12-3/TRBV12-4	CASSSPPWNEQFF	TGTGCCAGCAGTAGTCCGCCCTGGAATGAGCAGTTCTTC
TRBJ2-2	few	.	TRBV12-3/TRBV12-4	CASSPDSGELFF	TGTGCCAGCAGCCCGGACAGCGGGGAGCTGTTTTTT
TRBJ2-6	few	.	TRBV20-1	CSAPVFSGANVLTF	TGCAGTGCCCCAGTATTCTCTGGGGCCAACGTCCTGACTTTC
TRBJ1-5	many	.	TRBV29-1	CSVGQELDQPQHF	TGCAGCGTAGGGCAAGAACTCGATCAGCCCCAGCATTTT